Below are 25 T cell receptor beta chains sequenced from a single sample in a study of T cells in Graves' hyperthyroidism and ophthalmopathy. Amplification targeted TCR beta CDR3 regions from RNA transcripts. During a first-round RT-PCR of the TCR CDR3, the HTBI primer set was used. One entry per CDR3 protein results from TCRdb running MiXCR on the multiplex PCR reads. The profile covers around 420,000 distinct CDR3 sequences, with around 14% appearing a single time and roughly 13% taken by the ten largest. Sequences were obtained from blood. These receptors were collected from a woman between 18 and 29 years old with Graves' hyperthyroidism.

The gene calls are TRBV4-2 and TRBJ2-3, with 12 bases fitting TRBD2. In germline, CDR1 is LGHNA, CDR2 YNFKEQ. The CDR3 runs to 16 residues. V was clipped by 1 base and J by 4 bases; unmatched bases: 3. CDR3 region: CASSQATSGSSDTQYF. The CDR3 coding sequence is TGTGCCAGCAGCCAAGCGACTAGCGGGAGTTCAGATACGCAGTATTTT.

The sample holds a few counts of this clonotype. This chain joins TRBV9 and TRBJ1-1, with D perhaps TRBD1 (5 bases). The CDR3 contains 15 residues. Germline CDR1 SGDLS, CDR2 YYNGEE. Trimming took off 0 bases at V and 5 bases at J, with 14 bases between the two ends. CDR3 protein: CASSVEGIGGTEAFF. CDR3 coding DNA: TGTGCCAGCAGCGTAGAAGGGATTGGGGGTACTGAAGCTTTCTTT.

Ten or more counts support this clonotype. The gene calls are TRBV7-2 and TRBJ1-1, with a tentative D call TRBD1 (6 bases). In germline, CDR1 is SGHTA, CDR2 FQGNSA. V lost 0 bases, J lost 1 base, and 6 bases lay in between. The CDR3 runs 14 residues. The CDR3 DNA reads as TGTGCCAGCAGCTTAGCACAGGGGAACACTGAAGCTTTCTTT. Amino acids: CASSLAQGNTEAFF.

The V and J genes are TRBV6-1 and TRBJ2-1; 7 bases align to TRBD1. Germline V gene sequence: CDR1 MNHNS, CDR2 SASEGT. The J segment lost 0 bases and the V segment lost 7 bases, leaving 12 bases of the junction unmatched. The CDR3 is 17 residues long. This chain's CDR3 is CASITRRGGLSYNEQFF. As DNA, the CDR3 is TGTGCCAGCATCACCAGACGAGGGGGCCTCTCCTACAATGAGCAGTTCTTC.

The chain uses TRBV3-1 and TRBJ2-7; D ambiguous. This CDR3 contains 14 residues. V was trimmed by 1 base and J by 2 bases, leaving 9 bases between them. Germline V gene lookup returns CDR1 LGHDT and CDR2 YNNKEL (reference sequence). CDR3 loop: CASSQAGFTYEQYF. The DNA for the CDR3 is TGTGCCAGCAGCCAAGCAGGCTTCACCTACGAGCAGTACTTC.

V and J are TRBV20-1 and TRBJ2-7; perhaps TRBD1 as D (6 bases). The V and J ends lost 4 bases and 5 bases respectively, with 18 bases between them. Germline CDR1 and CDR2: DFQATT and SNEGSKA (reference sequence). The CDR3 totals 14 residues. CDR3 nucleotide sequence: TGCAGTGCTAAGAAGACAGGCGAGGTGAACGAGCAGTACTTC. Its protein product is CSAKKTGEVNEQYF.

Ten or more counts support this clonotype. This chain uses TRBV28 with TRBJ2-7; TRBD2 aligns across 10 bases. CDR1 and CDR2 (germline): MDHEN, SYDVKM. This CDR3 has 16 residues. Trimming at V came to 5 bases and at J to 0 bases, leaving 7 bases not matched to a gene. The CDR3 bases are TGTGCCAGCAGTCCAATCCGGACTAGCGGCTCCTACGAGCAGTACTTC. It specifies CASSPIRTSGSYEQYF.

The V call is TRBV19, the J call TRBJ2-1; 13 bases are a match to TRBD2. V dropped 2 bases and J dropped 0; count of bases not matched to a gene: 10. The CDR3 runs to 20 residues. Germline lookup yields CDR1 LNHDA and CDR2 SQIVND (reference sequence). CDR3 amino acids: CASSITGWGTSGVSYNEQFF. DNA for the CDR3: TGTGCCAGTAGTATAACGGGATGGGGGACTAGCGGGGTCTCCTACAATGAGCAGTTCTTC.

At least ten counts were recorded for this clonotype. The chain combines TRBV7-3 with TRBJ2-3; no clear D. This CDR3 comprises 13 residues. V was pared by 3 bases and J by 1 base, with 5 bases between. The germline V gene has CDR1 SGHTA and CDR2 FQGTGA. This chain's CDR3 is CASSFQGTDTQYF. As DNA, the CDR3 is TGTGCCAGCAGCTTCCAGGGCACAGATACGCAGTATTTT.

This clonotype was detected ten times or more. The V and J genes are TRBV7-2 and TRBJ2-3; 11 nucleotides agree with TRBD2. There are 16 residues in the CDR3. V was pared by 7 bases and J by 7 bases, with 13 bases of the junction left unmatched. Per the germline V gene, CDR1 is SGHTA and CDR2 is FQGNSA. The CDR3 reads CASTLMGASGRNTQYF. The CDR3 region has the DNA TGTGCCAGCACCTTGATGGGGGCTAGCGGGAGGAATACGCAGTATTTT.

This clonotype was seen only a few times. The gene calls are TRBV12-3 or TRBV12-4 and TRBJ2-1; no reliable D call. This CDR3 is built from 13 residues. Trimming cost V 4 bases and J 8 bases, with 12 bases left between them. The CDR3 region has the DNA TGTGCCAGCAGTTCCCCTAACGCGGATGAGCAGTTCTTC. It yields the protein CASSSPNADEQFF.

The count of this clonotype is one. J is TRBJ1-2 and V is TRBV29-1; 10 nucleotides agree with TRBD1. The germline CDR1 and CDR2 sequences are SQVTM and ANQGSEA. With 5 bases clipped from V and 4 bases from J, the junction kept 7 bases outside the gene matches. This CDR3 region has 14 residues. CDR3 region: CSVRPRDRGYGYTF. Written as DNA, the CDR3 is TGCAGCGTTCGACCCCGGGACAGGGGCTATGGCTACACCTTC.

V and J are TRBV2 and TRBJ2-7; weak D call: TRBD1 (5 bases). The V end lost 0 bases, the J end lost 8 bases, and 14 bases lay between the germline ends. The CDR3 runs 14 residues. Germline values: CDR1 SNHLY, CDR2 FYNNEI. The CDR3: CASSEARAGSKQYF. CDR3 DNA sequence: TGTGCCAGCAGTGAAGCACGGGCAGGGTCAAAGCAGTACTTC.

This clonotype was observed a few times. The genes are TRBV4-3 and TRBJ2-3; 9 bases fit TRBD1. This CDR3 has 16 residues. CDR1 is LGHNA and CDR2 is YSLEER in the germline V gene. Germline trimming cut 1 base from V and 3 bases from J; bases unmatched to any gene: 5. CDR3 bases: TGCGCCAGCAGCCAAGCCAACAGGGGGCGTACAGATACGCAGTATTTT. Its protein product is CASSQANRGRTDTQYF.

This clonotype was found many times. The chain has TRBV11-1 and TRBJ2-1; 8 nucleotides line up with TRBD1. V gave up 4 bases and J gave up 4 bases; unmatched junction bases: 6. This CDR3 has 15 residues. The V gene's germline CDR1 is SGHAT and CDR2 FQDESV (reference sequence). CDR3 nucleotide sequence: TGTGCCAGCAGCTCCCGGGACAGGACTTACAATGAGCAGTTCTTC. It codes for CASSSRDRTYNEQFF.

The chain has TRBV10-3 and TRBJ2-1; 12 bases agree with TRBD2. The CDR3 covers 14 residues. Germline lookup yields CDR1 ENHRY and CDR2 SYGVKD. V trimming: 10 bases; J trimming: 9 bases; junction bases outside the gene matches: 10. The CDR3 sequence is CAKRRTSGTGEQFF. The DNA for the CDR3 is TGTGCCAAGAGAAGGACTAGCGGGACTGGTGAGCAGTTCTTC.

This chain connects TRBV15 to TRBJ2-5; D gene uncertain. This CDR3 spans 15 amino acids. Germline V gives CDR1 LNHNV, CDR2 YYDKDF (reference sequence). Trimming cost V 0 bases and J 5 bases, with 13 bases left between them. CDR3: CATSRDRKGSETQYF. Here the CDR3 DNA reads TGTGCCACCAGCAGAGATCGTAAAGGGTCGGAGACCCAGTACTTC.

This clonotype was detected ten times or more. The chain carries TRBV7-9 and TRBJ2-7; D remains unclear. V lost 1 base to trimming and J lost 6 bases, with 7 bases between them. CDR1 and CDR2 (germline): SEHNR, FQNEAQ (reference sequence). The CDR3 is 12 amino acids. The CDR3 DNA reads TGTGCCAGCAGCTTAGAAGGGTCCGAGCAGTACTTC. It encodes CASSLEGSEQYF.

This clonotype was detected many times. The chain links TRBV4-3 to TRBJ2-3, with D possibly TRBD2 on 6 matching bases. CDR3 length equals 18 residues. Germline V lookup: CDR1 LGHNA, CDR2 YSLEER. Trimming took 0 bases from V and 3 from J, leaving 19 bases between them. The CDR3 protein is CASSQDGLDSGETDTQYF. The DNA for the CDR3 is TGCGCCAGCAGCCAAGATGGACTCGATAGCGGCGAGACAGATACGCAGTATTTT.

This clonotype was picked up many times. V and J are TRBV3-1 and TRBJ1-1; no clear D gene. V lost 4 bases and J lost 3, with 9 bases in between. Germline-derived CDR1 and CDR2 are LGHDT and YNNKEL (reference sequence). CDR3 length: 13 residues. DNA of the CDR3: TGTGCCAGCAGCCTACTCAGAGACACTGAAGCTTTCTTT. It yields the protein CASSLLRDTEAFF. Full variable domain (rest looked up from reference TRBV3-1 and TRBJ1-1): DTAVSQTPKYLVTQMGNDKSIKCEQNLGHDTMYWYKQDSKKFLKIMFSYNNKELIINETVPNRFSPKSPDKAHLNLHINSLELGDSAVYFCASSLLRDTEAFFGQGTRLTVV.

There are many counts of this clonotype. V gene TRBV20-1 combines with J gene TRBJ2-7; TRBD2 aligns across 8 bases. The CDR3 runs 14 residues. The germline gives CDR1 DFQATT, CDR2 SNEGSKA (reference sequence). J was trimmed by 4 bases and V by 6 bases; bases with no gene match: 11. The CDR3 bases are TGCAGTGCCCCCTCAGCGGGGGACGTATACGAGCAGTACTTC. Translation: CSAPSAGDVYEQYF.

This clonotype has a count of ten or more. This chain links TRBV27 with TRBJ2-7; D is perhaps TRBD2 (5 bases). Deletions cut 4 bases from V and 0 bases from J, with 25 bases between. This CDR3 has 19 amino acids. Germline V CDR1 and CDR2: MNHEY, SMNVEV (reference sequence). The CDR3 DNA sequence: TGTGCCAGCAGTTCGAAAAGGTCTAGCTCCTCTCCAAGCTCCTACGAGCAGTACTTC. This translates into CASSSKRSSSSPSSYEQYF.

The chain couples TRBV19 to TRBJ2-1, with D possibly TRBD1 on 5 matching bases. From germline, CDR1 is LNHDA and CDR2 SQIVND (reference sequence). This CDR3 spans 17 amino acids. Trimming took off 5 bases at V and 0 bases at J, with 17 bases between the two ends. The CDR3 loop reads CASSPQGAGLSYNEQFF. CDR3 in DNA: TGTGCCAGTAGTCCTCAAGGGGCAGGGCTCTCCTACAATGAGCAGTTCTTC.

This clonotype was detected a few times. The CDR3 DNA is TGCGCCAGCAGCCAGCGGACATGGGGTGATTCACCCCTCCACTTT. This encodes CASSQRTWGDSPLHF. The chain employs TRBV4-1 and TRBJ1-6; TRBD1 is a possible D gene (5 bases). CDR1 MGHRA and CDR2 YSYEKL come from the germline V gene. The CDR3 is 15 amino acids. V was clipped by 3 bases and J by 8 bases, with 14 bases between them.

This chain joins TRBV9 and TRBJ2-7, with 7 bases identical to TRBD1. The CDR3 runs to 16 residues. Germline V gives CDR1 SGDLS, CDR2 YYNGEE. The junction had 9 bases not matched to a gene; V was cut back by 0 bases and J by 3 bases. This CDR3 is CASSVAPEGANYEQYF. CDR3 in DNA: TGTGCCAGCAGCGTAGCCCCCGAGGGGGCGAACTACGAGCAGTACTTC.